The 14 T cell receptor beta chains reported below all come from one sample, sequenced in a study of synovial regulatory T cells in juvenile arthritis. Assay: immunoSEQ multiplex PCR; the TCRdb copy retains only in-frame clones and omits some. The table gives 6,000 to 8,000 clones; the top ten clones make up roughly 0.57% of it. Sample: Treg cells from blood. The subset was: remaining (HLA-DR-negative) circulating blood Treg cells. The receptors were gathered from a donor between 2 and 29 years old with juvenile idiopathic arthritis.

V usage is TRBV19 and J usage is TRBJ1-2; lacking DNA, the TRBD1 call made by TCRdb goes unchecked. Germline V gene sequence: CDR1 LNHDA, CDR2 SQIVND (reference sequence). CDR3 length: 16 amino acids. Nucleotide data are not available. The CDR3 here is CASSIGTFGQPYGYTF.

J is TRBJ1-2 and V is TRBV28. Germline loops: CDR1 MDHEN, CDR2 SYDVKM. The length of the CDR3 is 14 residues. No DNA sequence was recorded. CDR3 protein: CASSLRGGALGYTF.

The gene calls are TRBV7-2 and TRBJ1-1; the TCRdb D gene call, TRBD1, has no DNA to confirm it. The germline gives CDR1 SGHTA, CDR2 FQGNSA. The CDR3 loop spans 12 amino acids. The DNA sequence is not available. CDR3 sequence reads: CASSFRAGEAFF.

The chain has TRBV7-7 and TRBJ2-2. The CDR3 runs to 14 residues. DNA for this receptor is not on file. The germline gives CDR1 SSHAT, CDR2 FNYEAQ (reference sequence). This CDR3 is CASSLGLGSGELFF.

The chain couples TRBV5-6 to TRBJ1-2; with no DNA, the TCRdb D assignment of TRBD1 cannot be verified. The CDR3 runs 16 residues. No DNA sequence is on record. The germline gives CDR1 SGHDT, CDR2 YYEEEE. This CDR3 is CASSSTGANHNYGYTF.

This chain links TRBV29-1 with TRBJ2-1. Germline values: CDR1 SQVTM, CDR2 ANQGSEA. This CDR3 has 13 residues. This entry has no DNA. CDR3 in amino acids: CSVHLFGYNEQFF.

The gene calls are TRBV11-2 and TRBJ2-3. The CDR3 has 12 residues. No DNA sequence was recorded. Germline V CDR1 and CDR2: SGHAT, FQNNGV. The CDR3: CASSLGKDTQYF.

V usage is TRBV6-6 and J usage is TRBJ1-5. CDR1 is MNHNY, CDR2 SVGAGI, per germline (reference sequence). The CDR3 has 14 residues. The protein alone is recorded here. The CDR3 protein is CASSVESVYQPQHF.

This CDR3 is CASSLQGAYYGYTF. The chain carries TRBV7-8 and TRBJ1-2; no DNA is available, so the TRBD1 call from TCRdb remains unchecked. Germline V gene data show CDR1 as SGHVS and CDR2 as FQNEAQ. This CDR3 has 14 residues. DNA is not on record.

The chain combines TRBV5-1 with TRBJ2-7. The germline V gene has CDR1 SGHRS and CDR2 YFSETQ. There are 15 residues in the CDR3. No DNA is given. The CDR3 is CASSLGTATSYEQYF.

J is TRBJ1-5 and V is TRBV7-2. The germline V gene encodes CDR1 SGHTA and CDR2 FQGNSA. The CDR3 spans 15 residues. Only the protein is available. CDR3 residues: CASSSGLGSNQPQHF. Looking up the rest from reference TRBV7-2 and TRBJ1-5 gives the full variable domain: GAGVSQSPSNKVTEKGKDVELRCDPISGHTALYWYRQSLGQGLEFLIYFQGNSAPDKSGLPSDRFSAERTGGSVSTLTIQRTQQEDSAVYLCASSSGLGSNQPQHFGDGTRLSIL.

The chain combines TRBV9 with TRBJ2-7; the TRBD1 assignment by TCRdb is unverifiable without DNA. CDR3 size: 16 residues. No coding sequence is recorded. Germline CDR1 is SGDLS and CDR2 is YYNGEE. The CDR3 loop is CASSAQPGTGYDEQYF.

The chain uses TRBV2 and TRBJ1-2; TCRdb reports TRBD1, a call that lacks DNA to check it against. This CDR3 is built from 14 residues. No DNA appears here. Germline CDR1 reads SNHLY; CDR2 reads FYNNEI. This chain's CDR3 is CASSEAGQSKGYTF. Using reference TRBV2 and TRBJ1-2 for the parts outside the CDR3, the full variable domain is EPEVTQTPSHQVTQMGQEVILRCVPISNHLYFYWYRQILGQKVEFLVSFYNNEISEKSEIFDDQFSVERPDGSNFTLKIRSTKLEDSAMYFCASSEAGQSKGYTFGSGTRLTVV.

The CDR3 reads CATTDRLLSYNEQFF. This rearrangement joins TRBV19 to TRBJ2-1; TCRdb's D gene call, TRBD1, goes unchecked for lack of DNA. The CDR3 covers 15 residues. No DNA is recorded. Germline values: CDR1 LNHDA, CDR2 SQIVND (reference sequence).